This T cell receptor beta chain derives from a study of T cell responses to AZD1222 COVID-19 vaccine (dated by TCRdb to the early 2020s). As for the study more broadly: TCR sequencing covered fewer than 250 trial participants: 200 to 220 given two doses of AZD1222 and some 25 given two doses of MenACWY control vaccine. Trial participants were enrolled by age into 18-55, 56-69 and 70-plus year subgroups, with approximately 150, 28 and 58 TCR-sequenced participants respectively. What the work shows at the level of the full study, not this receptor alone: Epitopes outside the regions mutated in the B.1.351 and B.1.1.7 variants were reportedly recognized by nearly half of the unique spike-specific TCRs. No day 14 peak-response samples were available, so repertoires were characterized only after the peak T cell response. Spike-specific TCR breadth and depth rose significantly after two AZD1222 doses compared with day 0 and with MenACWY recipients. Participants were mostly white British, with more females than males. The authors suggested clonal diversity may have been underestimated. The whole spike protein was spanned by vaccine-associated CD4 TCRs, and dominant responses were seen in regions 160-218 and 743-854. In the small 56-69-year group, the increase in depth fell short of significance, most likely because of low power. Conclusions about previously exposed vaccinees are limited because only five to seven AZD1222 recipients were SARS-CoV-2 seropositive at baseline.

As for this clone: Its antigen is still unknown. No much larger clonotype is one base removed from it; base qualities were not supplied.

The intended sense of this specimen's time point label: about 28 days (+/-7) after the second vaccine dose. Because spike-specific TCR depth and breadth did not differ between the two schedules, AZD1222 recipients who got a second dose at roughly 4 weeks were pooled with those who got a second dose at roughly 12 weeks. The vaccinee samples were drawn from two UK trials, COV001 and COV002, one of which was a single-blind randomized controlled phase 2/3 trial testing AZD1222 (ChAdOx1 nCoV-19) in healthy adults. For TCRbeta chain sequencing, PBMC samples were collected from trial participants at day 0 and at day 28 after the second dose. The germline V gene provides CDR1 MDHEN and CDR2 SYDVKM. The CDR3 goes from the cysteine to the phenylalanine over 11 residues. Only CDR3 DNA remains: 33 bases, in frame from the first base. At the junction V is shortened by 4 bases and J by 7 bases, with 7 bases in between.

The CDR3 regions of human TCRbeta chains were analyzed by immunosequencing. On the authors' methods: TCRs in the repertoires were matched against a reference library of SARS-CoV-2-specific TCRs that had been generated with the MIRA antigen-specificity platform. Breadth meant the fraction of unique TCRs that were SARS-CoV-2-associated, whereas depth meant the fraction of total T cells that were SARS-CoV-2-associated. Using the MIRA data, each spike-specific TCR was mapped to the spike region that the TCR reacts to and placed in a CD4 or CD8 class. Log10-transformed breadth and depth values were compared by one-way ANOVA with Sidak's multiple comparisons tests. In its TCRdb copy, this immuneACCESS table keeps in-frame sequences only and misses some clones. Where compared with another copy, unresolved V genes explain less than half of these, and the others have no known cause. That table furnishes V, J and clone size, whereas the DNA furnished D and trimming. This sample gives over 130,000 clones in total; approximately 90% of them show up just once. Roughly 10% of the sample rests with the top ten.

The chain was built from TRBV28 and TRBJ2-5; the D gene is perhaps TRBD1, from 6 matching bases. The source was peripheral blood, collected 28 days after the second AZD1222 dose. The sequence came from an adult who received the AZD1222 COVID-19 vaccine. The CDR3: CASSSQGTQYF. The nucleotide sequence reads as follows: TGTGCCAGCAGTTCACAGGGGACCCAGTACTTC.